This T cell receptor (beta chain) was sequenced during a study of OX40 agonist ivuxolimab in advanced cancers. Study-wide background: It was ivuxolimab, an agonistic anti-OX40 (CD134) antibody, that patients were treated with. Prior anti-PD-1, anti-PD-L1 or anti-CTLA-4 therapy was allowed; around 40% had some. Partial responses were recorded for three patients, including one with hepatocellular carcinoma and two with cutaneous melanoma.

V lost 3 bases to trimming and J lost 0 bases, with 16 bases between them. Germline assignment: CDR1 GTSNPN and CDR2 SVGIG (reference sequence). The CDR3 spans 16 residues. Assay: immunoSEQ multiplex PCR; the TCRdb copy retains only in-frame clones and omits some. Of 65,000 to 95,000 clones listed, approximately 89% are singletons. As regards this clone: Its antigen is unknown.

General study findings and limits: Dose levels from 0.1 to 3.0 mg/kg saw CD4+ and CD8+ blood T cells expand clonally by week 6.

The sample consisted of CD4+ or CD8+ T cells sorted from blood, taken in a trial of the OX40 agonist ivuxolimab. The TCR comes from an adult with an advanced solid tumor such as melanoma, head and neck, liver or kidney cancer. The rearrangement links TRBV30 to TRBJ2-3; D ambiguous. CDR3 region: CAWSGWPNLSTDTQYF. CDR3 coding DNA: TGTGCCTGGAGCGGCTGGCCAAATCTTAGCACAGATACGCAGTATTTT. Supplemented by reference TRBV30 and TRBJ2-3, the full variable domain reads SQTIHQWPATLVQPVGSPLSLECTVEGTSNPNLYWYRQAAGRGLQLLFYSVGIGQISSEVPQNLSASRPQDRQFILSSKKLLLSDSGFYLCAWSGWPNLSTDTQYFGPGTRLTVL.